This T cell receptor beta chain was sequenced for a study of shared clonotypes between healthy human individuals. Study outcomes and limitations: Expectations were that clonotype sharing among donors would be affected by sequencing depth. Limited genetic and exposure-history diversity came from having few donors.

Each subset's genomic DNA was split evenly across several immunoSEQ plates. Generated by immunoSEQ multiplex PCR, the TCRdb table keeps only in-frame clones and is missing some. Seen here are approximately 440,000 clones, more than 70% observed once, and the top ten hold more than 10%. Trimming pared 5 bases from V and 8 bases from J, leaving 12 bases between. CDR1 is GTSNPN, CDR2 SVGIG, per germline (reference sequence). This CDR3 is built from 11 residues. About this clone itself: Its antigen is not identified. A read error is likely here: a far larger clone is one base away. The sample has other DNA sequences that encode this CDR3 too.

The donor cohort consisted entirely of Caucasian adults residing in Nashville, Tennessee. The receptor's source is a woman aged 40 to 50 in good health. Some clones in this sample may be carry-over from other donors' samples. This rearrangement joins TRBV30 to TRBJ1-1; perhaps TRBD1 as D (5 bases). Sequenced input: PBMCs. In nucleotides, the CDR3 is TGTGCCTGGGGGGCTGTGGCAGAAGCTTTCTTT. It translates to CAWGAVAEAFF. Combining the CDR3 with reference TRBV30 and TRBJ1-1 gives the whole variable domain SQTIHQWPATLVQPVGSPLSLECTVEGTSNPNLYWYRQAAGRGLQLLFYSVGIGQISSEVPQNLSASRPQDRQFILSSKKLLLSDSGFYLCAWGAVAEAFFGQGTRLTVV.